This TCR beta chain was found in a study of T cell responses to AZD1222 COVID-19 vaccine. Clones were sequenced by immunoSEQ multiplex PCR, and TCRdb holds only the in-frame ones, with some missing. The sample features 150,000 or so clones, with roughly 2% in its top ten. Trimming left V 1 base short and J 8 bases short, with 18 bases between. The length of the CDR3 is 17 residues. Germline V lookup: CDR1 LGHNA, CDR2 YNFKEQ. The sample was peripheral blood. The TCR originated in an adult in good health. The chain carries TRBV4-2 and TRBJ1-6; perhaps TRBD1 as D (5 bases). CDR3 sequence reads: CASSQGLWDSDHSPLHF. Written as DNA, the CDR3 is TGTGCCAGCAGCCAAGGACTATGGGACTCGGACCATTCACCCCTCCACTTT.